This T cell receptor (beta chain) was captured in a study of spatial heterogeneity in lung cancer (dated by TCRdb to about 2019). Study-level background: More beta-chain than alpha-chain transcripts were consistently detected, likely reflecting higher beta-chain transcript abundance. At surgery, both alpha and beta chains were TCR-sequenced in about 200 tumor regions, approximately 64 matched nontumor lung samples and 56 PBMC samples. In the raw uncorrected reads, each unique combination of TCR and UMI appeared more than ten times on average. The study linked features of the TCR repertoire to counts of nonsynonymous mutations, which were determined by whole-exome sequencing of tumor tissue. TCR alpha and beta repertoires were quantitatively compared across multiple tumor regions, matched nontumor lung and blood in non-small cell lung cancer.

Library construction relied on 5' RACE. This sample was sequenced with a NextSeq 500. To allow correction of PCR and sequencing errors, the TCR library protocol tagged every TCR cDNA molecule with a unique molecular identifier. The study's own analysis went as follows. TCR identification, UMI-based error correction and CDR3 extraction were performed with Decombinator tools. TCRs above a frequency of 2 per 1,000, corresponding to the top 1% of the tumor frequency distribution, were defined as expanded. Renyi diversity was computed with the R vegan package after each repertoire had been subsampled 100 times to 5,000 TCRs. CDR3 similarity networks were built from amino acid triplet string-kernel similarity, connecting CDR3s with pairwise similarity above 0.82. TCRdb trimmed public reads at Q25 via fastp, called clones via MiXCR and kept in-frame beta chains. Merged by CDR3 protein, the rows form single entries marked with the most common genes and DNA. TCRdb's processing, not the authors', yielded these V and J calls. The sample yields tens of thousands of distinct CDR3 sequences; approximately 21% were counted once. 5% to 7.5% of the sample lies in the top ten.

As to this clonotype: Its antigen specificity is not known. Base-call qualities are not available, and no considerably larger clone is one nucleotide away.

Beyond this particular receptor, the publication reports: Ubiquitous expanded tumor TCRs were detected in blood more often at tumor resection than at routine follow-up. Confirming at a functional level the hypothesis that regional TCRs recognize regional mutations was considered to require additional single-cell paired TCR alpha and beta sequencing.

The germline V gene (reference sequence) provides CDR1 DFQATT and CDR2 SNEGSKA. There are 14 amino acids in the CDR3, from cysteine to phenylalanine inclusive. The CDR3 DNA has 42 bases and is translated from base 1. The junction shows trimming of 5 bases on V and 0 bases on J, plus 11 bases between the germline ends. Reading the label with the study, this specimen's time point is: sample taken at primary tumor resection. Without any cell sorting, TCR sequencing was performed on whole RNA extracted either from tumor and nontumor lung tissue or from cryopreserved PBMC samples. Samples were obtained from around 72 patients with early-stage, untreated non-small cell lung cancer from the lung TRACERx cohort. Only patients for whom sufficient RNA was available from at least two tumor regions were selected for TCR sequencing.

This clonotype was obtained from a male donor with early-stage non-small cell lung cancer. Source: PBMCs, taken at surgery. In this chain, TRBV20-1 is recombined with TRBJ2-1; TRBD2 could be the D gene, as 5 bases match. Here the CDR3 is given as CSAAGTSSYNEQFF. The DNA sequence is TGCAGTGCTGCGGGCACGAGCTCCTACAATGAGCAGTTCTTC.